This record covers a single T cell receptor (beta chain). Germline CDR1 and CDR2: SEHNR and FQNEAQ (reference sequence). The CDR3 spans 16 residues. The V and J ends lost 6 bases and 5 bases respectively, with 20 bases between them. In the original workflow: Cell counts per sample came from amplifying reference gene primers. This table comes from immunoSEQ multiplex PCR, and its TCRdb copy is limited to in-frame clones, with some not included. V, J and clone size were drawn from that table, and D and trimming were deduced from the DNA. The table has 55,000 to 85,000 clones, about four fifths seen once. This specimen belongs to a study of blood T cell repertoires in COVID-19. Across the whole study: Sites across the United States, Italy and Spain contributed samples from acute and convalescent COVID-19. T cells, B-cell-depleted T cells, or PBMCs supplied cDNA or gDNA.

The origin of this receptor is a woman between 65 and 79 years old with acute or convalescent COVID-19. The chain recombines TRBV7-9 with TRBJ2-1; D might be TRBD1 (5 bases). The sample consisted of peripheral blood. The CDR3 sequence: CASSNGPGLVHNEQFF. The CDR3 nucleotides are TGTGCCAGCAGTAATGGGCCAGGGTTGGTACACAATGAGCAGTTCTTC.